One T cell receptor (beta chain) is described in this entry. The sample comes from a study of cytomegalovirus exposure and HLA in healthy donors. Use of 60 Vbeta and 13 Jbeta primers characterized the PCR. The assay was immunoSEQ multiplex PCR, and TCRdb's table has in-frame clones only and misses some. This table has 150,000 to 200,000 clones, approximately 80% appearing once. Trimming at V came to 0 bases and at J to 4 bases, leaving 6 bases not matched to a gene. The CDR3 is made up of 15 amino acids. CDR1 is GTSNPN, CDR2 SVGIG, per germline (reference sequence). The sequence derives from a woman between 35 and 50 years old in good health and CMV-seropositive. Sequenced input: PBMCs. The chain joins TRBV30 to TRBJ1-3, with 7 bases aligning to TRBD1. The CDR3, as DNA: TGTGCCTGGAGTGTACCAGGGGGGATAGGAAACACCATATATTTT. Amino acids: CAWSVPGGIGNTIYF.